Below are 26 T cell receptor beta chains sequenced from a single sample in a study of technical replicates of blood from several donors. The method was immunoSEQ multiplex PCR; TCRdb's version includes in-frame clones alone and lacks a portion of them. Of about 88,000 clones in the sample, just under 95% are singletons; the top ten hold around 0.3%. Sequenced: T cells isolated from PBMCs. Receptors originate from a human donor in good health.

CDR3 sequence reads: CASGLGQNEKLFF. CDR3 coding DNA: TGTGCTAGTGGTTTGGGGCAAAATGAAAAACTGTTTTTT. V is TRBV12-5 and J is TRBJ1-4; D ambiguous. The V gene lost 1 base and the J gene lost 5 bases, with 5 bases spanning the gap. There are 13 residues in the CDR3. Germline-derived CDR1 and CDR2 are LGHNT and FRNRAP.

This chain's CDR3 is CASSLVGGGNIQYF. CDR3 sequence (DNA): TGTGCCAGCAGCTTGGTGGGGGGGGGAAACATTCAGTACTTC. This chain uses TRBV5-8 with TRBJ2-4; TRBD2 aligns across 7 bases. Germline lookup yields CDR1 SGHTS and CDR2 YDEGEE. The V gene end was trimmed by 0 bases and the J gene end by 6 bases; junction bases not matched to a gene: 3. This CDR3 region has 14 residues.

This sequence joins TRBV4-2 and TRBJ1-1; D is unresolved. Trimming took off 3 bases at V and 2 bases at J, with 10 bases between the two ends. Germline values: CDR1 LGHNA, CDR2 YNFKEQ. The CDR3 spans 14 residues. As DNA, the CDR3 is TGTGCCAGCAGCCATAACGACTTAAACACTGAAGCTTTCTTT. Its translation is CASSHNDLNTEAFF.

The chain recombines TRBV10-1 with TRBJ2-3; 12 positions agree with TRBD2. V was clipped by 5 bases and J by 6 bases; unmatched bases: 3. CDR3 length equals 14 residues. CDR1 and CDR2 from the germline V gene are WNHNN and SYGVQD (reference sequence). CDR3 sequence (DNA): TGCGCCAGCAGTCTAGCGGGAGGGCTGGATACGCAGTATTTT. Translation: CASSLAGGLDTQYF.

The rearrangement links TRBV7-9 to TRBJ2-1; 13 positions match TRBD2. V lost 5 bases to trimming and J lost 7 bases; unmatched junction nucleotides: 2. Germline lookup yields CDR1 SEHNR and CDR2 FQNEAQ (reference sequence). The CDR3 consists of 14 residues. The CDR3 DNA is TGTGCCAGCAGCCAGACTAGCGGGAGGAATGAGCAGTTCTTC. Translated, it gives CASSQTSGRNEQFF.

The rearrangement uses TRBV4-1 and TRBJ2-1; D might be TRBD2 (5 bases). Germline V lookup: CDR1 MGHRA, CDR2 YSYEKL. Between the trimmed V and J ends, which lost 1 base and 2 bases, there was a span of 9 bases. This CDR3 region has 15 residues. CDR3 sequence reads: CASSQVEAAYNEQFF. CDR3 sequence (DNA): TGCGCCAGCAGCCAAGTGGAGGCCGCCTACAATGAGCAGTTCTTC.

This sequence joins TRBV29-1 and TRBJ1-1; the D gene is possibly TRBD1 (6 bases). This CDR3 comprises 12 residues. Trimming removed 7 bases from V and 1 base from J, with 10 bases in between. CDR1 is SQVTM, CDR2 ANQGSEA, per germline. The CDR3 nucleotides are TGCAGCGCCCAGGGACAGAACACTGAAGCTTTCTTT. Encoded protein: CSAQGQNTEAFF.

The count of this clone is one. The V and J genes are TRBV2 and TRBJ2-7, with 7 bases lining up with TRBD1. There are 16 residues in the CDR3. Germline loops: CDR1 SNHLY, CDR2 FYNNEI. V dropped 7 bases and J dropped 4; count of bases not matched to a gene: 16. In DNA form, the CDR3 reads TGTGCCAGCAAGCAGGGGGTAACTACCTCTGTATACGAGCAGTACTTC. Translated, it gives CASKQGVTTSVYEQYF.

The rearrangement uses TRBV4-3 and TRBJ2-7; TRBD2 might be the D (7 bases). The CDR3 loop spans 17 amino acids. The germline V gene has CDR1 LGHNA and CDR2 YSLEER. With 0 bases removed from V and 3 bases from J, the gap between germline ends came to 18 bases. CDR3 sequence reads: CASSQEDSRGLYYEQYF. The CDR3 DNA is TGCGCCAGCAGCCAAGAAGATTCCAGGGGACTATACTACGAGCAGTACTTC.

This clone was observed a single time. The chain carries TRBV27 and TRBJ2-7; the D gene is possibly TRBD1 (6 bases). CDR3 length: 14 amino acids. Germline lookup yields CDR1 MNHEY and CDR2 SMNVEV (reference sequence). Trimming took 1 base from V and 7 from J, leaving 14 bases between them. The CDR3 DNA follows: TGTGCCAGCAGTTTATTGGGTGGGGGCCTGGAGCAGTACTTC. Amino acid sequence: CASSLLGGGLEQYF.

This clone was detected once. The DNA for the CDR3 is TGCGCCAGCAGCCAAGATGGCGGGGGAGATGGCTACGAGCAGTACTTC. Residues: CASSQDGGGDGYEQYF. The V and J genes are TRBV4-3 and TRBJ2-7; 7 bases are a match to TRBD2. CDR1 and CDR2 from the germline V gene are LGHNA and YSLEER. V lost 0 bases to trimming and J lost 3 bases; unmatched junction nucleotides: 8. The CDR3 is made up of 16 amino acids.

The rearrangement links TRBV29-1 to TRBJ2-1; tentatively, D is TRBD1 (7 bases). V was trimmed by 6 bases and J by 7 bases, leaving 19 bases between them. Germline V gene lookup returns CDR1 SQVTM and CDR2 ANQGSEA. The length of the CDR3 is 14 residues. CDR3 sequence: CSVFKVTGRNEQFF. In nucleotides, the CDR3 is TGCAGCGTCTTTAAAGTGACAGGGAGGAATGAGCAGTTCTTC.

This chain joins TRBV5-1 and TRBJ2-7; possible D gene TRBD1, 6 bases. V was shortened by 0 bases and J by 2 bases, with 15 bases between the two germline ends. Germline CDR1 and CDR2: SGHRS and YFSETQ. CDR3 length equals 16 residues. The DNA of the CDR3 is TGCGCCAGCAGCTTGGCAACAGGGAACCTTGCCTACGAGCAGTACTTC. Protein: CASSLATGNLAYEQYF.

The chain joins TRBV4-1 to TRBJ1-2; D is undetermined. CDR3 size: 12 residues. V was cut by 2 bases and J by 6 bases, with 7 bases left in between. The germline gives CDR1 MGHRA, CDR2 YSYEKL. The CDR3, as DNA: TGCGCCAGCAGCCAATTGCAGGATGGCTACACCTTC. The encoded protein is CASSQLQDGYTF.

This rearrangement joins TRBV29-1 to TRBJ2-3; 7 nucleotides match TRBD1. After removal of 0 bases from V and 0 bases from J, the junction contained 6 bases not matched to a gene. Per germline, CDR1 SQVTM and CDR2 ANQGSEA. This CDR3 comprises 16 residues. CDR3 sequence (DNA): TGCAGCGTTGAAGAATGGACAGGATCTAGCACAGATACGCAGTATTTT. Protein: CSVEEWTGSSTDTQYF.

This rearrangement joins TRBV2 to TRBJ2-7; maybe TRBD2 (6 bases). The germline V and J ends were trimmed by 6 bases and 3 bases, with 21 bases remaining between them. The germline V gene has CDR1 SNHLY and CDR2 FYNNEI. This CDR3 is built from 16 residues. CDR3: CASRGGDQRYNYEQYF. The CDR3 DNA follows: TGTGCCAGCAGGGGGGGAGACCAGAGATACAACTACGAGCAGTACTTC.

The chain recombines TRBV7-9 with TRBJ2-7; 9 positions agree with TRBD2. Per the germline V gene, CDR1 is SEHNR and CDR2 is FQNEAQ (reference sequence). The length of the CDR3 is 17 residues. V was pared by 2 bases and J by 2 bases, with 10 bases of the junction left unmatched. The CDR3 DNA reads TGTGCCAGCAGCTTAATATCGGTAGCGGGAGTAACCTACGAGCAGTACTTC. It encodes CASSLISVAGVTYEQYF.

Remarks on this clone: The germline gene is not matched at one end of the junction; a read error may be the cause. The J gene is TRBJ2-1, the V gene TRBV19; D ambiguous. This CDR3 spans 11 amino acids. In germline, CDR1 is LNHDA, CDR2 SQIVND (reference sequence). The chain's CDR3 is CASSIVDEQFF. In DNA, the CDR3 is TGTGCCAGTAGCATAGTCGATGAGCAGTTCTTC.

CDR3 amino acids: CASSLSGTVGYEQYF. DNA for the CDR3: TGTGCCAGCAGCTTATCCGGGACAGTAGGCTACGAGCAGTACTTC. V usage is TRBV7-2 and J usage is TRBJ2-7, with 7 nucleotides matching TRBD1. This CDR3 has 15 amino acids. Germline values: CDR1 SGHTA, CDR2 FQGNSA. Losses at the gene ends were 2 bases for V and 3 bases for J; bases not matched to a gene: 7. Filled out from reference TRBV7-2 and TRBJ2-7, the complete variable domain reads GAGVSQSPSNKVTEKGKDVELRCDPISGHTALYWYRQSLGQGLEFLIYFQGNSAPDKSGLPSDRFSAERTGGSVSTLTIQRTQQEDSAVYLCASSLSGTVGYEQYFGPGTRLTVT.

This chain links TRBV2 with TRBJ2-7; weak D call: TRBD1 (5 bases). V shed 7 bases and J shed 2 bases, with 12 bases lying between them. The CDR3 runs to 13 residues. Germline CDR1 is SNHLY and CDR2 is FYNNEI. Here the CDR3 reads CASTEQVPYEQYF. CDR3 coding DNA: TGTGCCAGCACGGAACAGGTGCCCTACGAGCAGTACTTC. The whole variable domain, remainder taken from reference TRBV2 and TRBJ2-7, is EPEVTQTPSHQVTQMGQEVILRCVPISNHLYFYWYRQILGQKVEFLVSFYNNEISEKSEIFDDQFSVERPDGSNFTLKIRSTKLEDSAMYFCASTEQVPYEQYFGPGTRLTVT.

The genes are TRBV4-1 and TRBJ1-2, with D maybe TRBD1 (6 bases). Per germline, CDR1 MGHRA and CDR2 YSYEKL. Trimming pared 4 bases from V and 5 bases from J, leaving 17 bases between. CDR3 length equals 15 residues. The CDR3 region is CASSPLGRGDYGYTF. CDR3 coding DNA: TGCGCCAGCAGCCCCTTGGGCAGGGGAGATTATGGCTACACCTTC.

CDR3 in amino acids: CASSYWGDYNEQFF. For the CDR3, the DNA is TGTGCCAGCAGTTACTGGGGAGACTACAATGAGCAGTTCTTC. This rearrangement joins TRBV6-6 to TRBJ2-1, with D tentatively TRBD2 (5 bases). Looked up from germline, CDR1 is MNHNY and CDR2 is SVGAGI (reference sequence). V lost 1 base and J 3 bases, leaving 7 bases between the germline ends. The CDR3 length is 14 residues.

The chain employs TRBV5-6 and TRBJ2-1; D perhaps matches TRBD2 (5 bases). Trimming took off 0 bases at V and 4 bases at J, with 5 bases between the two ends. This CDR3 is 13 amino acids long. Per the germline V gene, CDR1 is SGHDT and CDR2 is YYEEEE. The CDR3 spells CASSLGGYNEQFF. The DNA of the CDR3 is TGTGCCAGCAGCTTGGGCGGGTACAATGAGCAGTTCTTC.

CDR3 region: CASSEAFQSPSYEQYF. CDR3 DNA: TGTGCCAGCAGTGAAGCGTTCCAGTCTCCCTCCTACGAGCAGTACTTC. The gene calls are TRBV2 and TRBJ2-7; the D is unclear. This CDR3 contains 16 residues. Trimming stripped 0 bases from V and 0 bases from J, with 12 bases between. Looked up from germline, CDR1 is SNHLY and CDR2 is FYNNEI.

The rearrangement joins TRBV7-6 to TRBJ1-1; 7 positions agree with TRBD1. CDR3 size: 12 residues. Germline V gene lookup returns CDR1 SGHVS and CDR2 FNYEAQ. J was trimmed by 6 bases and V by 4 bases; bases with no gene match: 2. The CDR3 here is CASSSGQAEAFF. The DNA of the CDR3 is TGTGCCAGCAGCTCTGGACAGGCTGAAGCTTTCTTT.

This clone was counted once. V is TRBV2 and J is TRBJ2-1, with 8 bases aligning to TRBD2. Germline lookup yields CDR1 SNHLY and CDR2 FYNNEI. CDR3 length equals 14 residues. V shed 5 bases, J shed 7 bases, and the junction held 7 bases outside the gene matches. In DNA, the CDR3 is TGTGCCAGCAGTTCGAGGACTAGCAGGAATGAGCAGTTCTTC. Encoded protein: CASSSRTSRNEQFF. Together with reference TRBV2 and TRBJ2-1, the CDR3 gives the full variable domain: EPEVTQTPSHQVTQMGQEVILRCVPISNHLYFYWYRQILGQKVEFLVSFYNNEISEKSEIFDDQFSVERPDGSNFTLKIRSTKLEDSAMYFCASSSRTSRNEQFFGPGTRLTVL.